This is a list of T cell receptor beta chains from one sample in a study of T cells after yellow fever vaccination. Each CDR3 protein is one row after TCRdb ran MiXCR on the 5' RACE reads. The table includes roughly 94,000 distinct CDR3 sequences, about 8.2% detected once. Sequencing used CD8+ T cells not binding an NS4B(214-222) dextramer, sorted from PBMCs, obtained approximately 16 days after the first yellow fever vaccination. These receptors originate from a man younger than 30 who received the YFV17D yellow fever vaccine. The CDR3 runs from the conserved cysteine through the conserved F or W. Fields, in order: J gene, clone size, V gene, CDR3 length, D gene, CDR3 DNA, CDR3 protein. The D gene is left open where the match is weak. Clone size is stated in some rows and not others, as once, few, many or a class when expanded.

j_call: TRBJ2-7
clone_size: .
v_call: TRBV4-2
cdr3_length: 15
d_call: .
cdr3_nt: TGTGCCAGCAGCCAAGATAAGCAGGGCACCTACGAGCAGTACTTC
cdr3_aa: CASSQDKQGTYEQYF

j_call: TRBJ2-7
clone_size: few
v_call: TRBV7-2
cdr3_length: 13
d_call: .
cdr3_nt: TGTGCCAGCAGCTGGATAGCTCCCGGCGAGCAGTACTTC
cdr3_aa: CASSWIAPGEQYF

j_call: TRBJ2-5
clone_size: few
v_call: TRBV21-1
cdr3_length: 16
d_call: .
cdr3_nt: TGTGCCAGCAGCGGCTCGGACAGGGGGTTCCAAGAGACCCAGTACTTC
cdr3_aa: CASSGSDRGFQETQYF

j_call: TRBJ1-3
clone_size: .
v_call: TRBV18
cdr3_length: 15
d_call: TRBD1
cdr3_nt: TGTGCCAGCTCACCAGGACAGGGAATCGGAAACACCATATATTTT
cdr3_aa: CASSPGQGIGNTIYF

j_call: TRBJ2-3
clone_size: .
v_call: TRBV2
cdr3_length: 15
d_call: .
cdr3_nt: TGTGCCAGCAGTGAAGGAGAGCGGTACACAGATACGCAGTATTTT
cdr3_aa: CASSEGERYTDTQYF

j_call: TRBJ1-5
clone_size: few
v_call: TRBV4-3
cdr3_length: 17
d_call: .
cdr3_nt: TGCGCCAGCAGCCAAGTGTTTACGACAGGCGAGAATCAGCCCCAGCATTTT
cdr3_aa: CASSQVFTTGENQPQHF

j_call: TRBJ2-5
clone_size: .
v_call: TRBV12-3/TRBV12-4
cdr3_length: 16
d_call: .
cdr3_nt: TGTGCCAGCAGCCCCTCTCCGGGGAGGAAACAAGAGACCCAGTACTTC
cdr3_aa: CASSPSPGRKQETQYF

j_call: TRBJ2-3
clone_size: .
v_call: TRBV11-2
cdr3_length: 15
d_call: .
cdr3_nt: TGTGCCAGCAGCTTACCAGGGTGGAGCACAGATACGCAGTATTTT
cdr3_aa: CASSLPGWSTDTQYF

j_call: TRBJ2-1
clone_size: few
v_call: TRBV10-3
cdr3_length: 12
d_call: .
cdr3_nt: TGTGCCACTAGAGGACCAGGCAATGAGCAGTTCTTC
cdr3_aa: CATRGPGNEQFF

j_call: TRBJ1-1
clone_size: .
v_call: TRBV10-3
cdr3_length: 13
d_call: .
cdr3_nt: TGTGCCATCAGTGAGTCTGGTCGGACTGAAGCTTTCTTT
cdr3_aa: CAISESGRTEAFF

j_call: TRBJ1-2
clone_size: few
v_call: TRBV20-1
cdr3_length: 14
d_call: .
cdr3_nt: TGCTGTGCTAGTGCCAATCAGGCCCCCTATGGCTACACCTTC
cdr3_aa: CCASANQAPYGYTF

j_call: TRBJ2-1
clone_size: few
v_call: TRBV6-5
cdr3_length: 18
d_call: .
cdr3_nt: TGTGCCAGCAGTTACTCGATGGCGGCGGCGGCAGATTACAATGAGCAGTTCTTC
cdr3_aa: CASSYSMAAAADYNEQFF

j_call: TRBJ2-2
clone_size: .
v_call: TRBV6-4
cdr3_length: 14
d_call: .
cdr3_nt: TGTGCCAGCAGTGCGTCAGGATCCACCGGGGAGCTGTTTTTT
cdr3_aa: CASSASGSTGELFF

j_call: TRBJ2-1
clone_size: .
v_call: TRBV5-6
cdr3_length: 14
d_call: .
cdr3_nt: TGTGCCAGCAGCTTGGGGGACCTAGACAATGAGCAGTTCTTC
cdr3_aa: CASSLGDLDNEQFF

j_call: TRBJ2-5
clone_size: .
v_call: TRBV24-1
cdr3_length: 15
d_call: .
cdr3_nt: TGTGCCACCAGTGACCGTTACAGGGCGTGGGAGACCCAGTACTTC
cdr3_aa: CATSDRYRAWETQYF

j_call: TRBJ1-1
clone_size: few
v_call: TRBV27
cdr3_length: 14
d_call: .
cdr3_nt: TGTGCCAGCAGTTTCGCGGGGGGGAACACTGAAGCTTTCTTT
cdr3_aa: CASSFAGGNTEAFF

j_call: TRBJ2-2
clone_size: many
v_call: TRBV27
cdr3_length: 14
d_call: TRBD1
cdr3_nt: TGTGCCAGCAGTTTGGACAGGGGGACCGGGGAGCTGTTTTTT
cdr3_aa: CASSLDRGTGELFF

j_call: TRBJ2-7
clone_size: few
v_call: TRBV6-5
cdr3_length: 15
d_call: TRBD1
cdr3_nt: TGTGCCAGCAGTACTGCCGGGACAGGAGACTACGAGCAGTACTTC
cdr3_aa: CASSTAGTGDYEQYF

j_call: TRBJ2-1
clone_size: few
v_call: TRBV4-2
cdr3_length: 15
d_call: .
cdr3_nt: TGTGCCAGCAGCCAAGATCCTGCAGCCTACAATGAGCAGTTCTTC
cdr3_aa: CASSQDPAAYNEQFF

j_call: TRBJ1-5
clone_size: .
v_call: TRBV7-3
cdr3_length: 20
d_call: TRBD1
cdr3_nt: TGTGCCAGCAGGGCCTGGCCCTCAACTCCGACAGGGGGCTCGGATCAGCCCCAGCATTTT
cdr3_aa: CASRAWPSTPTGGSDQPQHF

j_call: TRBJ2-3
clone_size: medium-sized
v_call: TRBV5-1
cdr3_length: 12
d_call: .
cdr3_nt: TGCGCCAGCAGCCCGGGGCCAGATACGCAGTATTTT
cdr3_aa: CASSPGPDTQYF

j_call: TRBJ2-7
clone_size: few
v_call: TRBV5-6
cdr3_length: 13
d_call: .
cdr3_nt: TGTGCCAGCAGCTTGGGATACTCCTACGAGCAGTACTTC
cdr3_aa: CASSLGYSYEQYF

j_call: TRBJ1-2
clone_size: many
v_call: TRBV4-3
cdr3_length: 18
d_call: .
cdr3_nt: TGCGCCAGCAGCCAAGATCTCATAGGGGAGGATTTATTCTATGGCTACACCTTC
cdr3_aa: CASSQDLIGEDLFYGYTF

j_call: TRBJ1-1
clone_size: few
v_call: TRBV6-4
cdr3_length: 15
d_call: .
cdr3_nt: TGTGCCAGCAGTGACTCGATTGAAAGGGTCGGTGAAGCTTTCTTT
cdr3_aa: CASSDSIERVGEAFF